The 11 T cell receptor beta chains reported below all come from one sample, sequenced in a study of T cells after posttransplantation cyclophosphamide. Measured with immunoSEQ multiplex PCR; TCRdb has only the in-frame clones, and not every one. The table has about 32,000 clones, approximately 90% seen once. The sample was PBMCs. The receptors derive from a woman aged 40-49 years with a blood cancer, CMV-positive, and with a related stem cell donor.

J is TRBJ1-1 and V is TRBV9; TRBD1 matches 9 bases. V lost 0 bases and J lost 1; bases outside the gene matches: 1. Per the germline V gene, CDR1 is SGDLS and CDR2 is YYNGEE. The CDR3 loop spans 15 amino acids. The DNA of the CDR3 is TGTGCCAGCAGCGTAGGGGGACAGGGGAACACTGAAGCTTTCTTT. It specifies CASSVGGQGNTEAFF.

The chain uses TRBV4-1 and TRBJ2-7; perhaps TRBD1 as D (5 bases). Trimming took 1 base from V and 3 from J, leaving 10 bases between them. Germline V gene data show CDR1 as MGHRA and CDR2 as YSYEKL. The CDR3 runs 14 residues. The CDR3 DNA sequence: TGCGCCAGCAGCCAAGGACAGATTCACTACGAGCAGTACTTC. As protein: CASSQGQIHYEQYF.

V is TRBV9 and J is TRBJ1-4; D is undetermined. The CDR3 consists of 18 residues. V lost 0 bases and J lost 7, with 22 bases in between. Germline-derived CDR1 and CDR2 are SGDLS and YYNGEE. The CDR3 sequence: CASSVDQTTAIRGEKLFF. CDR3 coding DNA: TGTGCCAGCAGCGTAGATCAAACAACTGCGATTCGGGGTGAAAAACTGTTTTTT. The complete variable domain, with remaining parts taken from reference TRBV9 and TRBJ1-4, reads DSGVTQTPKHLITATGQRVTLRCSPRSGDLSVYWYQQSLDQGLQFLIQYYNGEERAKGNILERFSAQQFPDLHSELNLSSLELGDSALYFCASSVDQTTAIRGEKLFFGSGTQLSVL.

The V call is TRBV14, the J call TRBJ2-5; 7 bases line up with TRBD1. The CDR3 covers 14 residues. Trimming took 2 bases from V and 5 from J; bases not matched to a gene: 5. CDR1 SGHDN and CDR2 FVKESK come from the germline V gene. The CDR3 region has the DNA TGTGCCAGCAGCCAAATAGGGGGCAGGGAGACCCAGTACTTC. Protein sequence: CASSQIGGRETQYF.

The rearrangement joins TRBV4-2 to TRBJ2-2, with a weak D call TRBD2 (7 bases). CDR1 LGHNA and CDR2 YNFKEQ come from the germline V gene. The CDR3 is made up of 17 amino acids. The V gene lost 6 bases and the J gene lost 1 base, with 18 bases spanning the gap. The CDR3 loop is CASREGGGYENTGELFF. As DNA, the CDR3 is TGTGCCAGCAGAGAAGGGGGGGGCTACGAGAACACCGGGGAGCTGTTTTTT.

The rearrangement uses TRBV6-1 and TRBJ1-2, with D hard to call. Germline assignment: CDR1 MNHNS and CDR2 SASEGT. The V end lost 6 bases, the J end lost 4 bases, and 12 bases lay between the germline ends. This CDR3 is built from 13 residues. DNA for the CDR3: TGTGCCAGCAGCGTCGGCGGCCCCTATGGCTACACCTTC. Translated: CASSVGGPYGYTF.

This clone was recorded once. V gene TRBV9 combines with J gene TRBJ1-4, with D uncertain. The CDR3 is 14 amino acids. Germline-derived CDR1 and CDR2 are SGDLS and YYNGEE. V shed 1 base and J shed 0 bases, with 4 bases lying between them. CDR3 sequence: CASSVSSTNEKLFF. CDR3 nucleotide sequence: TGTGCCAGCAGCGTATCCTCAACTAATGAAAAACTGTTTTTT. The full variable domain, with the rest looked up from reference TRBV9 and TRBJ1-4, is DSGVTQTPKHLITATGQRVTLRCSPRSGDLSVYWYQQSLDQGLQFLIQYYNGEERAKGNILERFSAQQFPDLHSELNLSSLELGDSALYFCASSVSSTNEKLFFGSGTQLSVL.

The rearrangement uses TRBV9 and TRBJ2-2, with 7 bases that match TRBD1. J was trimmed by 3 bases and V by 1 base; bases with no gene match: 3. The CDR3 extends over 15 amino acids. Looked up from germline, CDR1 is SGDLS and CDR2 is YYNGEE. In DNA, the CDR3 is TGTGCCAGCAGCGTACAGGGGGTCCACACCGGGGAGCTGTTTTTT. Protein sequence: CASSVQGVHTGELFF. The full variable domain, completed using reference TRBV9 and TRBJ2-2, is DSGVTQTPKHLITATGQRVTLRCSPRSGDLSVYWYQQSLDQGLQFLIQYYNGEERAKGNILERFSAQQFPDLHSELNLSSLELGDSALYFCASSVQGVHTGELFFGEGSRLTVL.

The rearrangement uses TRBV5-6 and TRBJ1-1; 8 nucleotides align to TRBD1. The CDR3 has 17 residues. Germline V CDR1 and CDR2: SGHDT, YYEEEE. V was clipped by 4 bases and J by 1 base; unmatched bases: 12. The CDR3 here is CASSPPSRTGPNTEAFF. The CDR3 DNA follows: TGTGCCAGCAGCCCTCCGAGCCGGACAGGGCCGAACACTGAAGCTTTCTTT.

This clone appeared a few times. This chain uses TRBV7-9 with TRBJ2-2, with D hard to call. Trimming took 1 base from V and 8 from J, leaving 11 bases between them. CDR3 size: 14 residues. The germline gives CDR1 SEHNR, CDR2 FQNEAQ (reference sequence). CDR3 residues: CASSLDISPGELFF. CDR3 DNA sequence: TGTGCCAGCAGCTTAGACATCTCTCCGGGGGAGCTGTTTTTT. The whole variable domain, remainder taken from reference TRBV7-9 and TRBJ2-2, is DTGVSQNPRHKITKRGQNVTFRCDPISEHNRLYWYRQTLGQGPEFLTYFQNEAQLEKSRLLSDRFSAERPKGSFSTLEIQRTEQGDSAMYLCASSLDISPGELFFGEGSRLTVL.

This clone was observed a few times. The V call is TRBV5-6, the J call TRBJ1-6; D gene ambiguous. V lost 0 bases and J lost 12, with 7 bases in between. Germline-derived CDR1 and CDR2 are SGHDT and YYEEEE. The CDR3 consists of 12 residues. The CDR3 sequence is CASSLAREPLHF. DNA of the CDR3: TGTGCCAGCAGCTTGGCTCGAGAACCCCTCCACTTT.